The TCR beta chain described here comes from a study of beta chain features in type 1 diabetes. Across the whole study: The examined sorted cells totaled over 85,000,000 across samples.

Looked up from germline, CDR1 is SGHNT and CDR2 is YYREEE (reference sequence). Trimming took 4 bases from V and 6 from J, leaving 16 bases between them. The CDR3 length is 15 residues. Study findings and constraints: Possible PCR preference for shorter templates applied equally to patients and controls.

Concerning this clone itself: Its antigen is not known.

Sequenced material consisted of expressed TCRB transcripts (all of the isolated RNA was reverse transcribed). TCRdb's table, derived via immunoSEQ multiplex PCR, lists solely in-frame clones and lacks some. The data hold 130,000 to 150,000 clones, with about 10% observed a single time. The TCR sequence derives from a man between 18 and 35 years old in good health. The gene calls are TRBV5-4 and TRBJ2-2; D is possibly TRBD1 (6 bases). Sequencing was performed on central memory CD4+ T cells from blood. This chain's CDR3 is CASSQPKQGPGELFF. The CDR3 nucleotides read TGTGCCAGCAGCCAACCAAAACAGGGTCCCGGGGAGCTGTTTTTT. The full variable domain, in which reference TRBV5-4 and TRBJ2-2 provide the parts outside the CDR3, is ETGVTQSPTHLIKTRGQQVTLRCSSQSGHNTVSWYQQALGQGPQFIFQYYREEENGRGNFPPRFSGLQFPNYSSELNVNALELDDSALYLCASSQPKQGPGELFFGEGSRLTVL.